The entry below describes one TCR beta chain. These data originate in a study of T cell changes during pregnancy in multiple sclerosis. Sequencing used immunoSEQ multiplex PCR; TCRdb keeps in-frame clones, though not all of them. The sample records 100,000 or so clones, approximately 91% being singletons. From germline, CDR1 is SGHDT and CDR2 YYEEEE. The CDR3 loop spans 16 amino acids. V was clipped by 0 bases and J by 5 bases; unmatched bases: 8. The V gene is TRBV5-6, the J gene TRBJ2-5; 9 bases are shared with TRBD2. This clonotype was sampled from a female donor with multiple sclerosis, enrolled in a pregnancy study. The sequenced sample was peripheral blood, obtained in the second trimester of pregnancy. CDR3 loop: CASSLALAGLYETQYF. In DNA, the CDR3 is TGTGCCAGCAGCTTGGCTCTAGCGGGATTGTACGAGACCCAGTACTTC.